This T cell receptor beta chain was recorded in a study of radiotherapy plus CTLA-4 blockade in lung cancer. Per the germline V gene, CDR1 is MGHRA and CDR2 is YSYEKL. This CDR3 comprises 15 residues. Deletions cut 3 bases from V and 0 bases from J, with 12 bases between. Those patients who had chemo-refractory metastatic non-small-cell lung cancer were given focal radiation along with CTLA-4 blockade through ipilimumab. Repertoires were generated with immunoSEQ multiplex PCR, while TCRdb's copy carries only in-frame clones and drops some. The table shows over 10,000 clones, with roughly 80% occurring only once.

This sample comprised peripheral blood, obtained from a patient treated with radiotherapy plus ipilimumab. V is TRBV4-1 and J is TRBJ2-7, with D perhaps matching TRBD1 (5 bases). The receptor was isolated from a human donor with non-small cell lung cancer that progressed on radiotherapy plus ipilimumab. In nucleotides, the CDR3 is TGCGCCAGCAGCCATGAATACAGGAACTCCTACGAGCAGTACTTC. This gives the protein CASSHEYRNSYEQYF.